This TCR beta chain was documented in a study of early T cells in non-severe SARS-CoV-2 infection. The V end was cut by 1 base, the J end by 4 bases, with 5 bases between. CDR1 and CDR2 from the germline V gene are MGHRA and YSYEKL. This CDR3 is 13 amino acids long. Via MiXCR, TCRdb re-called the 5' RACE reads, giving one row per CDR3 protein. The data contain roughly 54,000 distinct CDR3 sequences, roughly 12% of them seen just once; the ten biggest clones take up 4.5% to 6%. The rearrangement joins TRBV4-1 to TRBJ1-3, with unresolved D. The sample comprised whole blood. The TCR comes from an adult who was a healthcare worker with PCR-confirmed SARS-CoV-2 infection or an uninfected control (not recorded which). The CDR3 reads CASSQAEGNTIYF. As DNA, the CDR3 is TGCGCCAGCAGCCAAGCAGAGGGAAACACCATATATTTT.